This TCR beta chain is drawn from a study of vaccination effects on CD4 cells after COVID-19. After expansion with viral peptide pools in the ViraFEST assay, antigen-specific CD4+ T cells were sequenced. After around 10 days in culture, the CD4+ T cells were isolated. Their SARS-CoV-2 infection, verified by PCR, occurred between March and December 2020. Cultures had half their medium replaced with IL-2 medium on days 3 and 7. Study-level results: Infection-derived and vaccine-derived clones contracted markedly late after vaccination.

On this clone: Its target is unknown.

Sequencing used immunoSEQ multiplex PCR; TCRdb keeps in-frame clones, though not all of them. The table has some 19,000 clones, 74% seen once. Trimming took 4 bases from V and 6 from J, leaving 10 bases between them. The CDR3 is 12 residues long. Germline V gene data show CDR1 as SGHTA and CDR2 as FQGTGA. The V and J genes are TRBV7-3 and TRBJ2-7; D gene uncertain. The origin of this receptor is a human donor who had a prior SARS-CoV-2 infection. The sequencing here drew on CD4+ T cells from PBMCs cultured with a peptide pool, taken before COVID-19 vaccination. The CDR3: CASSSTNGEQYF. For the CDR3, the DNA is TGTGCCAGCAGCTCGACGAACGGCGAGCAGTACTTC.